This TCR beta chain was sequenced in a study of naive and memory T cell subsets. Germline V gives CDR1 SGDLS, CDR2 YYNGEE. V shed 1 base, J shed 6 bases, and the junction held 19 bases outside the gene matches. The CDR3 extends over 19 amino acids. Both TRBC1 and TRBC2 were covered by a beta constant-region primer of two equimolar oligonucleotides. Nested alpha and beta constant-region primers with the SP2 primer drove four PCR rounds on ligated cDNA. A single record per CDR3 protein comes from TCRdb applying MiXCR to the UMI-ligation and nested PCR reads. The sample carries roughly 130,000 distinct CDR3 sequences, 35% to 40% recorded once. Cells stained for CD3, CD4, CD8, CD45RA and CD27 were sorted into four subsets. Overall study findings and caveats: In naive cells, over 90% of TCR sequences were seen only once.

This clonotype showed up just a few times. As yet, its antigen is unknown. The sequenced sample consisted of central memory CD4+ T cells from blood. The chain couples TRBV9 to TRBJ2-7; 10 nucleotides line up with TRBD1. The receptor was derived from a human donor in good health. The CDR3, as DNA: TGTGCCAGCAGCGTAAGCAACACCGGGTTCGGGGACAGGGGAATCGAGCAGTACTTC. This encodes CASSVSNTGFGDRGIEQYF.